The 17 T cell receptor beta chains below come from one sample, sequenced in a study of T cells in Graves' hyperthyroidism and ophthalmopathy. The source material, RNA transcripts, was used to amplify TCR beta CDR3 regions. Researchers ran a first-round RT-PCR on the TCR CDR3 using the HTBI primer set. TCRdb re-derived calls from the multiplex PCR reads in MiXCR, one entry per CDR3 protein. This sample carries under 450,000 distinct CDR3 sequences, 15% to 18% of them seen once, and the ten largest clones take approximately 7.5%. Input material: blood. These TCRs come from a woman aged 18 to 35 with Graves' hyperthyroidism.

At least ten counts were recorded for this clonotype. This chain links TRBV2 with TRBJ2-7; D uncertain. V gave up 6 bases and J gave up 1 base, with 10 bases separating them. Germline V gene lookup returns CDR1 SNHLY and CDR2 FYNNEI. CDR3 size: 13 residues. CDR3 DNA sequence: TGTGCCAGCAGGGGGTTGGCGTCCTACGAGCAGTACTTC. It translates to CASRGLASYEQYF.

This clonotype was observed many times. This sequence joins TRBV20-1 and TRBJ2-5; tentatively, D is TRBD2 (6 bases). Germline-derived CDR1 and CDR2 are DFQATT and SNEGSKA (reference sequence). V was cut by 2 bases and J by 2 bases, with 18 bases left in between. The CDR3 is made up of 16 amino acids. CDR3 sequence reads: CSARLLPRAGQETQYF. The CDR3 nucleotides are TGCAGTGCTAGACTACTGCCGAGGGCGGGGCAAGAGACCCAGTACTTC.

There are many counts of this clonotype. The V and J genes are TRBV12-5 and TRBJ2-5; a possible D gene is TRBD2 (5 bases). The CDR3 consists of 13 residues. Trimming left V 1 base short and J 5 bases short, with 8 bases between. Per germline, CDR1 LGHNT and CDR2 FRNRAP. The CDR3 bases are TGTGCTAGTGGTTTGGGGCCGGGGGAGACCCAGTACTTC. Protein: CASGLGPGETQYF.

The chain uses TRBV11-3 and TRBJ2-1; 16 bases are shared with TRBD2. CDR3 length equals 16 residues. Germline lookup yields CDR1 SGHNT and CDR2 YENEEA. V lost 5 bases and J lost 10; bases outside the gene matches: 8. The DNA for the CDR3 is TGTGCCAGCAGCCCACGCCAGGGACTAGCGGGAGGGGAGCAGTTCTTC. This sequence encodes CASSPRQGLAGGEQFF.

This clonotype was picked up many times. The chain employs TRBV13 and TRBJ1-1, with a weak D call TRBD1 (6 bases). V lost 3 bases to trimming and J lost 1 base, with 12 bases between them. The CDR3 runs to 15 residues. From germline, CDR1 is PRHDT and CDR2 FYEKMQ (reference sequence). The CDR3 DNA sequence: TGTGCCAGCAGCTTTTCCGGGACAACGAACACTGAAGCTTTCTTT. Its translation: CASSFSGTTNTEAFF.

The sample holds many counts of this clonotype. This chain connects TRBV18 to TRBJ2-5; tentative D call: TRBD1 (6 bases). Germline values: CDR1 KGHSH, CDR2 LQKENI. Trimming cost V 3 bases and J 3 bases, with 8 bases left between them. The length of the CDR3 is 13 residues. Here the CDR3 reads CASSPGQEETQYF. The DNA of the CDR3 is TGTGCCAGCTCACCGGGACAAGAAGAGACCCAGTACTTC.

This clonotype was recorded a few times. The CDR3 reads CASSVEGTFSTNEKLFF. For the CDR3, the DNA is TGTGCCAGCAGCGTAGAAGGAACATTCTCCACTAATGAAAAACTGTTTTTT. V and J are TRBV9 and TRBJ1-4; D is ambiguous. Germline V lookup: CDR1 SGDLS, CDR2 YYNGEE. The V gene lost 0 bases and the J gene lost 2 bases, with 14 bases spanning the gap. The length of the CDR3 is 17 residues.

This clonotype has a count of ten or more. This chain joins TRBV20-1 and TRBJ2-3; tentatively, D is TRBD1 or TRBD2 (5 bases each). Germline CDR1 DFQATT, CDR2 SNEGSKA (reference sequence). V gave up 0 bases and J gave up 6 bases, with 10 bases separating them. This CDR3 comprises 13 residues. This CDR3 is CSARDGGRDTQYF. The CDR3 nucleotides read TGCAGTGCTAGAGATGGGGGAAGGGATACGCAGTATTTT.

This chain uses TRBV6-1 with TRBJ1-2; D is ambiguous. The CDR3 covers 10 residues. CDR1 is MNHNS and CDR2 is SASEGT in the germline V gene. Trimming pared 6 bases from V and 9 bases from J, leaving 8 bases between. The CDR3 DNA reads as TGTGCCAGCAGGTCAGCCAGCTACACCTTC. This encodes CASRSASYTF.

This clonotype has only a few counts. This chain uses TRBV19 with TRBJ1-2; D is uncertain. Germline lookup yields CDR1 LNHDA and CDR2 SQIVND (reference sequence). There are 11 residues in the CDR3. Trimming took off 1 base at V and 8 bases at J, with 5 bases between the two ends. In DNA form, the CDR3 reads TGTGCCAGTAGTATAGGTGACGGCTACACCTTC. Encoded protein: CASSIGDGYTF.

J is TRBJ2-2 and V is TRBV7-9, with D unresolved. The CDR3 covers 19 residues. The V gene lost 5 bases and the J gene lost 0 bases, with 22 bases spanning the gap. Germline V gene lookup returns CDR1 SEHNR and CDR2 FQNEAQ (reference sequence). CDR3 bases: TGTGCCAGCAGCCAGACGACCCGCAATCCTACTTCGAACACCGGGGAGCTGTTTTTT. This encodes CASSQTTRNPTSNTGELFF.

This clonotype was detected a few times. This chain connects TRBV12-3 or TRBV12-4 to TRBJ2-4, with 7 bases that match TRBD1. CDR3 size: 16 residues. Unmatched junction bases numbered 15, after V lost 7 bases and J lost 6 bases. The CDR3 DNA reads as TGTGCCAGCACTCCACCCCAGACAGGGAGCAGAAACATTCAGTACTTC. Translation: CASTPPQTGSRNIQYF.

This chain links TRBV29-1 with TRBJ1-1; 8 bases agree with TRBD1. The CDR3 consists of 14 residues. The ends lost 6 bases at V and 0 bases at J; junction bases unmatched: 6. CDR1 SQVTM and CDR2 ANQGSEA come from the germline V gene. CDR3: CSVWTGRVNTEAFF. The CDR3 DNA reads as TGCAGCGTGTGGACAGGGAGGGTGAACACTGAAGCTTTCTTT.

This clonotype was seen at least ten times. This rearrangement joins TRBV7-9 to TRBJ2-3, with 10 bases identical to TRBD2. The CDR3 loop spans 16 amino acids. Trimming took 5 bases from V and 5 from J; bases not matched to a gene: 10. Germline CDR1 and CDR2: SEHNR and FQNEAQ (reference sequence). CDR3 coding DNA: TGTGCCAGCAGCCCCGGGCTAGCGGGAGTAGGAGATACGCAGTATTTT. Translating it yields CASSPGLAGVGDTQYF.

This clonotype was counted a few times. Here the CDR3 DNA reads TGTGCCAGCAGCCCCCAACAGGTGGGCACCGGGGAGCTGTTTTTT. Translating gives CASSPQQVGTGELFF. The chain joins TRBV4-2 to TRBJ2-2; possible D gene TRBD1, 5 bases. V lost 4 bases, J lost 4 bases, and 13 bases lay in between. The CDR3 length is 15 residues. Germline assignment: CDR1 LGHNA and CDR2 YNFKEQ.

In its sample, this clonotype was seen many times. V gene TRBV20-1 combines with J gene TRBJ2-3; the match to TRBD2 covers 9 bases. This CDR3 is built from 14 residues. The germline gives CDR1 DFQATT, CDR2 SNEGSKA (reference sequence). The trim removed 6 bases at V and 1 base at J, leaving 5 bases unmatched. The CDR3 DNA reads TGCAGTGCGCTTGTAGCGGGAGGCACAGATACGCAGTATTTT. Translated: CSALVAGGTDTQYF.

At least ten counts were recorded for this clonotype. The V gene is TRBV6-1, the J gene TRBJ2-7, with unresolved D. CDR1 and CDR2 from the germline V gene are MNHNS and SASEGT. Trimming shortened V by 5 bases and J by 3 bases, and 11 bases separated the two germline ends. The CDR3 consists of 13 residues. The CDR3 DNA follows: TGTGCCAGCAGTTTCGGCGTTCACTACGAGCAGTACTTC. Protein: CASSFGVHYEQYF.